These T cell receptor beta chains were read from a single sample in a study of cytomegalovirus exposure and HLA in healthy donors. The table came from immunoSEQ multiplex PCR; TCRdb's copy has only in-frame clones and leaves some out. The data contain more than 150,000 clones, 65% to 85% of them singletons. The specimen was PBMCs. These receptors came from a woman in her forties or fifties in good health and CMV-seropositive. The CDR3 runs from the conserved cysteine through the conserved F or W. The D gene is left open where the match is weak. Clone size is stated in some rows and not others, as once, few, many or a class when expanded.

NA,TRBJ2-7,NA,TRBV19,CASSTGTYEQYF,TGTGCCAGTAGTACGGGGACCTACGAGCAGTACTTC
TRBD2,TRBJ2-2,NA,TRBV7-6,CASSSLASGTAGELFF,TGTGCCAGCAGCTCCCTAGCTAGCGGGACAGCCGGGGAGCTGTTTTTT
TRBD2,TRBJ2-1,NA,TRBV7-3,CASSQKGLAGDGRFF,TGTGCCAGCAGCCAAAAGGGACTAGCGGGAGATGGGCGGTTCTTC
TRBD2,TRBJ2-7,NA,TRBV6-1,CASSPPSGGAYEQYF,TGTGCCAGCAGTCCTCCTAGCGGGGGGGCCTACGAGCAGTACTTC
NA,TRBJ1-1,NA,TRBV18,CASSPRQQSMNTEAFF,TGTGCCAGCTCACCCAGACAGCAATCCATGAACACTGAAGCTTTCTTT
NA,TRBJ2-1,NA,TRBV18,CASSRTPGLDHNEQFF,TGTGCCAGCTCACGGACTCCGGGACTCGACCACAATGAGCAGTTCTTC
TRBD2,TRBJ2-1,NA,TRBV27,CASSLASGTFNEQFF,TGTGCCAGCAGCCTAGCTAGCGGGACGTTCAATGAGCAGTTCTTC
TRBD1,TRBJ1-5,NA,TRBV18,CASSPSQGAQPQHF,TGTGCCAGCTCACCGAGTCAGGGGGCCCAGCCCCAGCATTTT
NA,TRBJ2-5,NA,TRBV7-7,CASSPLSQETQYF,TGTGCTAGCAGCCCCCTAAGCCAAGAGACCCAGTACTTC
TRBD2,TRBJ2-1,few,TRBV4-2,CASSQEADSGRYNEQFF,TGTGCCAGCAGCCAAGAGGCTGATAGCGGGCGATACAATGAGCAGTTCTTC
TRBD1,TRBJ2-2,NA,TRBV5-1,CASSLVDRGNAGELFF,TGCGCCAGCAGCTTGGTTGACAGGGGGAACGCCGGGGAGCTGTTTTTT
TRBD2,TRBJ2-3,NA,TRBV10-3,CAISEPSGSWADTQYF,TGTGCCATCAGTGAGCCTAGCGGGAGTTGGGCGGATACGCAGTATTTT
NA,TRBJ2-5,NA,TRBV19,CASSIGGGQETQYF,TGTGCCAGTAGTATTGGGGGCGGCCAAGAGACCCAGTACTTC
NA,TRBJ1-6,NA,TRBV7-3,CASSLTAASNSPLHF,TGTGCCAGCAGCTTAACGGCGGCCTCGAATTCACCCCTCCACTTT
TRBD1,TRBJ2-7,NA,TRBV5-1,CASSWDSSYEQYF,TGCGCCAGCAGTTGGGACAGCTCCTACGAGCAGTACTTC
TRBD1,TRBJ2-2,NA,TRBV5-1,CASSELGRGLYTGELFF,TGCGCCAGCAGCGAACTGGGAAGGGGGCTGTACACCGGGGAGCTGTTTTTT
NA,TRBJ1-6,NA,TRBV11-3,CASSPGRVNSPLHF,TGTGCCAGCAGTCCCGGCCGGGTAAATTCACCCCTCCACTTT
TRBD1,TRBJ2-2,NA,TRBV28,CASSLTGGTGELFF,TGTGCCAGCAGTTTAACAGGGGGCACCGGGGAGCTGTTTTTT
TRBD2,TRBJ2-5,few,TRBV7-2,CASSGTFSASGQETQYF,TGTGCCAGCAGCGGGACGTTCTCGGCTAGCGGTCAAGAGACCCAGTACTTC
TRBD1,TRBJ2-4,once,TRBV6-1,CASSAAQGALKNIQYF,TGTGCCAGCAGTGCCGCTCAGGGGGCCTTAAAAAACATTCAGTACTTC
NA,TRBJ2-7,once,TRBV30,CAWSVLGDGEQYF,TGTGCCTGGAGTGTATTGGGCGATGGCGAGCAGTACTTC
TRBD1,TRBJ1-6,NA,TRBV4-3,CASSRGTGGHSYNSPLHF,TGCGCCAGCAGCCGGGGTACAGGGGGACACTCCTATAATTCACCCCTCCACTTT
TRBD1,TRBJ2-1,NA,TRBV29-1,CSVDDRVNEQFF,TGCAGCGTTGATGACAGGGTAAATGAGCAGTTCTTC
TRBD1,TRBJ2-3,NA,TRBV5-6,CASSLEGTGADTQYF,TGTGCCAGCAGCTTGGAAGGGACAGGGGCAGATACGCAGTATTTT
TRBD1,TRBJ2-7,NA,TRBV28,CASSSPGQTTPYEQYF,TGTGCCAGCAGTTCCCCGGGACAGACGACCCCCTACGAGCAGTACTTC
NA,TRBJ2-7,NA,TRBV5-6,CASSPGGGSFYEQYF,TGTGCCAGCAGCCCCGGGGGCGGGAGTTTCTACGAGCAGTACTTC
NA,TRBJ2-1,NA,TRBV11-1,CASSPRGYNEQFF,TGTGCCAGCAGCCCCAGGGGCTACAATGAGCAGTTCTTC
NA,TRBJ1-5,NA,TRBV4-1,CASSVGGANQPQHF,TGCGCCAGCAGCGTCGGCGGCGCAAATCAGCCCCAGCATTTT
TRBD2,TRBJ2-7,NA,TRBV5-6,CASSSRRLAGNYEQYF,TGTGCCAGCAGCTCGCGTAGGCTAGCGGGGAACTACGAGCAGTACTTC
TRBD1,TRBJ2-2,NA,TRBV6-1,CASSGVNRGHVTGELFF,TGTGCCAGCAGTGGGGTTAACAGGGGGCATGTCACCGGGGAGCTGTTTTTT
NA,TRBJ1-6,few,TRBV7-8,CASSLRTVGNNSPLHF,TGTGCCAGCAGCCTACGGACAGTAGGCAATAATTCACCCCTCCACTTT
NA,TRBJ2-2,NA,TRBV6-6,CASSYSMGGGLFF,TGTGCCAGCAGTTACTCGATGGGAGGGGGGCTGTTTTTT
NA,TRBJ1-1,NA,TRBV7-6,CASSFGGNTEAFF,TGTGCCAGCAGCTTTGGAGGGAACACTGAAGCTTTCTTT
TRBD1,TRBJ1-2,NA,TRBV5-1,CASSPQGGDYGYTF,TGCGCCAGCAGCCCGCAGGGGGGAGACTATGGCTACACCTTC
NA,TRBJ1-1,NA,TRBV7-9,CASSLIGGNTEAFF,TGTGCCAGCAGCTTAATCGGAGGGAACACTGAAGCTTTCTTT
TRBD1,TRBJ2-1,NA,TRBV13,CASSSYRGRDPEQFF,TGTGCCAGCAGCTCCTACAGGGGGCGTGATCCTGAGCAGTTCTTC
NA,TRBJ1-6,NA,TRBV13,CASSLGTTSRNSPLHF,TGTGCCAGCAGCTTGGGCACCACGAGTCGTAATTCACCCCTCCACTTT
NA,TRBJ1-5,NA,TRBV6-4,CASSPQAGVSQPQHF,TGTGCCAGCAGTCCCCAGGCAGGGGTTTCTCAGCCCCAGCATTTT
TRBD1,TRBJ1-2,NA,TRBV28,CASSSPRTGGDYGYTF,TGTGCCAGCAGCTCCCCTAGGACAGGGGGAGACTATGGCTACACCTTC
NA,TRBJ1-3,NA,TRBV19,CASSIRGTGNTIYF,TGTGCCAGTAGTATCAGAGGCACTGGAAACACCATATATTTT
NA,TRBJ1-3,NA,TRBV9,CASSVETGFSSGNTIYF,TGTGCCAGCAGCGTAGAAACAGGCTTTTCCTCTGGAAACACCATATATTTT
NA,TRBJ1-1,NA,TRBV5-5,CASSPRGSLNTEAFF,TGTGCCAGCAGCCCAAGGGGGTCTCTCAACACTGAAGCTTTCTTT
NA,TRBJ1-3,NA,TRBV11-2,CASSLVIPQAGNTIYF,TGTGCCAGCAGCTTAGTCATCCCACAGGCCGGAAACACCATATATTTT
TRBD1,TRBJ2-7,NA,TRBV11-2,CASSYTGTGDEQYF,TGTGCCAGCAGCTACACCGGGACAGGGGACGAGCAGTACTTC
NA,TRBJ2-7,NA,TRBV5-5,CASSLGTGGLRDYEQYF,TGTGCCAGCAGCTTGGGGACTGGGGGGTTGAGGGACTACGAGCAGTACTTC
NA,TRBJ1-5,few,TRBV7-2,CASSPRAGVDQPQHF,TGTGCCAGCAGCCCCCGGGCCGGGGTAGATCAGCCCCAGCATTTT
NA,TRBJ1-2,NA,TRBV6-5,CASSLGGGYGYTF,TGTGCCAGCAGTTTAGGCGGTGGGTATGGCTACACCTTC
NA,TRBJ2-7,few,TRBV6-1,CASSEAGGHNSYEQYF,TGTGCCAGCAGTGAGGCTGGCGGGCATAATTCCTACGAGCAGTACTTC
TRBD1,TRBJ2-3,NA,TRBV6-6,CAVGQGNTDTQYF,TGTGCCGTAGGACAGGGCAACACAGATACGCAGTATTTT
TRBD1,TRBJ1-1,NA,TRBV7-8,CASRSGDRVNTEAFF,TGTGCCAGCAGATCCGGGGACAGGGTGAACACTGAAGCTTTCTTT
NA,TRBJ1-1,NA,TRBV6-5,CASSYSRVGWAFF,TGTGCCAGCAGTTACTCGAGGGTTGGGTGGGCTTTCTTT
TRBD1,TRBJ2-7,NA,TRBV11-3,CASSGRGSSYEQYF,TGTGCCAGCAGCGGCAGGGGGAGCTCCTACGAGCAGTACTTC
NA,TRBJ2-2,NA,TRBV19,CASTAGPNTGELFF,TGTGCCAGTACGGCTGGGCCCAACACCGGGGAGCTGTTTTTT
TRBD1,TRBJ2-1,NA,TRBV2,CASSEFRDRQFF,TGTGCCAGCAGTGAGTTTCGGGACAGGCAGTTCTTC
NA,TRBJ2-3,NA,TRBV5-1,CASSLGEADTQYF,TGCGCCAGCAGCTTGGGAGAAGCAGATACGCAGTATTTT